This T cell receptor (beta chain) was identified during a study of PD-1 blockade in mismatch repair-deficient tumors. Repertoires were generated with immunoSEQ multiplex PCR, while TCRdb's copy carries only in-frame clones and drops some. Here the sample spans 56,000 or so clones, approximately 78% being singletons. This CDR3 has 13 amino acids. Losses at the gene ends were 5 bases for V and 7 bases for J; bases not matched to a gene: 6. CDR1 is LNHDA and CDR2 is SQIVND in the germline V gene (reference sequence). The genes are TRBV19 and TRBJ2-7; 9 bases fit TRBD1. This material consisted of peripheral blood, taken 4 weeks after starting pembrolizumab. The sequence derives from an adult with mismatch repair-deficient cancer. The CDR3 is CASSSTGGGEQYF. The DNA of the CDR3 is TGTGCCAGTAGTTCCACAGGGGGCGGTGAGCAGTACTTC.